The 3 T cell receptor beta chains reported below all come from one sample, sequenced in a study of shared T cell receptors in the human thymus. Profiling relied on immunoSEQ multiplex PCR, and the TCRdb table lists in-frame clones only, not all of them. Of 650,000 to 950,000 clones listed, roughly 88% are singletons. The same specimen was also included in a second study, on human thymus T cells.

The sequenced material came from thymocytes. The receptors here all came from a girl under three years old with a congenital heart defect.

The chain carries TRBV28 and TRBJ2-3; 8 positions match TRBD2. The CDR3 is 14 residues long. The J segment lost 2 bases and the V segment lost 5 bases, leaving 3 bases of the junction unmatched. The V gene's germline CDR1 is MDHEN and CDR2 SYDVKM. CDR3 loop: CASSRLAFTDTQYF. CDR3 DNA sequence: TGTGCCAGCAGTCGACTAGCGTTCACAGATACGCAGTATTTT.

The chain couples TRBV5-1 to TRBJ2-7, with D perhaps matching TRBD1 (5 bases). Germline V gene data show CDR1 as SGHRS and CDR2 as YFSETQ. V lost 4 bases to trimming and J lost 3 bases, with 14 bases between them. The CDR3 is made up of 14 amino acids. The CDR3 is CASSATVSYYEQYF. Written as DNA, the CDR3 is TGCGCCAGCAGCGCGACAGTCTCCTACTACGAGCAGTACTTC. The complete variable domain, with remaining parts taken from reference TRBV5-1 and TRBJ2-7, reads KAGVTQTPRYLIKTRGQQVTLSCSPISGHRSVSWYQQTPGQGLQFLFEYFSETQRNKGNFPGRFSGRQFSNSRSEMNVSTLELGDSALYLCASSATVSYYEQYFGPGTRLTVT.

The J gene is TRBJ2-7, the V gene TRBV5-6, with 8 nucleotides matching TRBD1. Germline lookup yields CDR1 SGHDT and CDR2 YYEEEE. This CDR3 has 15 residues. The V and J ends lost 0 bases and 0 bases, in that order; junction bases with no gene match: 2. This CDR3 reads CASSLVGQDSYEQYF. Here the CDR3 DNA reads TGTGCCAGCAGCTTGGTGGGACAGGACTCCTACGAGCAGTACTTC.